This T cell receptor (beta chain) was sequenced in a study of cytomegalovirus exposure and HLA in healthy donors. About the study: Under 90% of around 390 genotyped donors fell in the Caucasian-associated ancestry cluster.

The CDR3 extends over 14 amino acids. Trimming left V 0 bases short and J 5 bases short, with 11 bases between. Germline V gives CDR1 SGDLS, CDR2 YYNGEE. Of note for this clone: No antigen is known for it.

A multiplex PCR was run with 60 Vbeta primers and 13 Jbeta primers. Sequenced by immunoSEQ multiplex PCR; TCRdb stores in-frame clones only, minus some. This table holds approximately 180,000 clones, roughly 85% found once. Findings and limits, study-wide: Associated with cytomegalovirus, according to the listing, were some 180 TCR beta chains. In a later analysis, a missense DCLRE1C variant was linked to TCR beta V- and J-gene trimming.

This TCR was sampled from a middle-aged man in good health and CMV-seropositive. Sequenced input: PBMCs. V gene TRBV9 combines with J gene TRBJ2-5; TRBD1 is a possible D gene (6 bases). The CDR3 nucleotides are TGTGCCAGCAGCGTAGTAGGGCAGGGGGAGACCCAGTACTTC. This sequence encodes CASSVVGQGETQYF.